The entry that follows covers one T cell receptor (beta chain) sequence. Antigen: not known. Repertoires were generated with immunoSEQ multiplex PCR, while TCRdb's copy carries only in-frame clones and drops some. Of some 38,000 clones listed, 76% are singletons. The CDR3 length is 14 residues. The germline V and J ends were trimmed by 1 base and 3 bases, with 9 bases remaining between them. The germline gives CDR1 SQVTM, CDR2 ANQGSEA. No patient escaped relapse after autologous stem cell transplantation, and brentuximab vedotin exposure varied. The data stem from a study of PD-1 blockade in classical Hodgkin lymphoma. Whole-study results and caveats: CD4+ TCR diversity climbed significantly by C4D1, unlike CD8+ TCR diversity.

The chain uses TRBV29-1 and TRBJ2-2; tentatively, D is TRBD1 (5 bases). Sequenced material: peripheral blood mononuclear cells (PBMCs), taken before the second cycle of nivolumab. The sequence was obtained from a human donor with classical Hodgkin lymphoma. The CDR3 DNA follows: TGCAGCGTTGAAGTCAGGGCTTACACCGGGGAGCTGTTTTTT. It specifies CSVEVRAYTGELFF.